These 29 T cell receptor beta chains share one sample of origin, sequenced in a study of PD-1 blockade in classical Hodgkin lymphoma. This table comes from immunoSEQ multiplex PCR, and its TCRdb copy is limited to in-frame clones, with some not included. The table lists 12,000 or so clones, approximately 81% of them singletons. Patients all relapsed after autologous stem cell transplantation, and there was variation in brentuximab vedotin exposure. The sample here was peripheral blood mononuclear cells (PBMCs), taken at baseline. These receptors all stem from a human donor with classical Hodgkin lymphoma.

The V gene is TRBV4-1, the J gene TRBJ2-3; D ambiguous. CDR1 and CDR2 from the germline V gene are MGHRA and YSYEKL. There are 16 residues in the CDR3. Trimming stripped 3 bases from V and 4 bases from J, with 17 bases between. The CDR3 nucleotides are TGCGCCAGCAGCCAGGTTAATATGGGGTTCCCAGATACGCAGTATTTT. Amino acid sequence: CASSQVNMGFPDTQYF.

The V call is TRBV7-2, the J call TRBJ2-5; possibly TRBD2 for D (6 bases). CDR3 length equals 14 residues. V was pared by 3 bases and J by 1 base, with 9 bases between. Germline loops: CDR1 SGHTA, CDR2 FQGNSA. CDR3 nucleotides: TGTGCCAGCAGCTTCAACGGGGGCCAAGAGACCCAGTACTTC. Protein: CASSFNGGQETQYF.

This chain uses TRBV27 with TRBJ2-7; possibly TRBD1 or TRBD2 for D (5 bases each). Germline lookup yields CDR1 MNHEY and CDR2 SMNVEV (reference sequence). V was shortened by 3 bases and J by 2 bases, with 11 bases between the two germline ends. The CDR3 length is 14 residues. CDR3 in amino acids: CASSFGASPYEQYF. The CDR3 bases are TGTGCCAGCAGTTTCGGGGCCAGCCCCTACGAGCAGTACTTC.

The genes are TRBV19 and TRBJ1-1, with D uncertain. V lost 4 bases to trimming and J lost 5 bases, with 11 bases between them. Per germline, CDR1 LNHDA and CDR2 SQIVND (reference sequence). CDR3 length: 13 residues. The CDR3 DNA is TGTGCCAGTAGTAAGGCGGGCATGACTGAAGCTTTCTTT. It codes for CASSKAGMTEAFF. Complete variable domain (other parts from reference TRBV19 and TRBJ1-1): DGGITQSPKYLFRKEGQNVTLSCEQNLNHDAMYWYRQDPGQGLRLIYYSQIVNDFQKGDIAEGYSVSREKKESFPLTVTSAQKNPTAFYLCASSKAGMTEAFFGQGTRLTVV.

The V gene is TRBV18, the J gene TRBJ1-4; D remains ambiguous. The CDR3 contains 16 residues. The germline V gene has CDR1 KGHSH and CDR2 LQKENI. V was trimmed by 1 base and J by 1 base, leaving 10 bases between them. The CDR3 coding sequence is TGTGCCAGCTCACCACAAGGCGTTGGAACTAATGAAAAACTGTTTTTT. This encodes CASSPQGVGTNEKLFF.

This chain joins TRBV6-4 and TRBJ2-2; the D is unclear. Per the germline V gene, CDR1 is MRHNA and CDR2 is SNTAGT. The germline V and J ends were trimmed by 4 bases and 4 bases, with 10 bases remaining between them. CDR3 length equals 14 residues. The CDR3: CASSVYSSTGELFF. In DNA form, the CDR3 reads TGTGCCAGCAGTGTTTATTCGAGCACCGGGGAGCTGTTTTTT.

The chain joins TRBV7-9 to TRBJ2-1, with D tentatively TRBD2 (6 bases). Germline V lookup: CDR1 SEHNR, CDR2 FQNEAQ (reference sequence). V shed 2 bases and J shed 4 bases, with 18 bases lying between them. The CDR3 covers 17 residues. The CDR3 bases are TGTGCCAGCAGCTTAAAGGCGGCAATGGGGGGATACAATGAGCAGTTCTTC. It specifies CASSLKAAMGGYNEQFF.

The rearrangement joins TRBV19 to TRBJ2-7, with D unresolved. Trimming pared 3 bases from V and 1 base from J, leaving 7 bases between. This CDR3 is 13 amino acids long. Germline V gives CDR1 LNHDA, CDR2 SQIVND (reference sequence). The CDR3 spells CASSMQDSYEQYF. The DNA for the CDR3 is TGTGCCAGTAGTATGCAGGATTCCTACGAGCAGTACTTC. The full variable domain, completed using reference TRBV19 and TRBJ2-7, is DGGITQSPKYLFRKEGQNVTLSCEQNLNHDAMYWYRQDPGQGLRLIYYSQIVNDFQKGDIAEGYSVSREKKESFPLTVTSAQKNPTAFYLCASSMQDSYEQYFGPGTRLTVT.

This clone was detected only once. The genes are TRBV7-3 and TRBJ1-4, with 9 bases aligning to TRBD1. The CDR3 has 17 amino acids. Unmatched junction bases numbered 7, after V lost 5 bases and J lost 0 bases. Germline V gives CDR1 SGHTA, CDR2 FQGTGA. The DNA of the CDR3 is TGTGCCAGCAGCCCCCTACAGGGGGCAGCAACTAATGAAAAACTGTTTTTT. Translating gives CASSPLQGAATNEKLFF.

This chain links TRBV9 with TRBJ2-3, with TRBD1 as a possible D gene (6 bases). Trimming pared 3 bases from V and 6 bases from J, leaving 17 bases between. Germline V lookup: CDR1 SGDLS, CDR2 YYNGEE. There are 15 residues in the CDR3. CDR3 DNA: TGTGCCAGCAGCGGACACCAGGGGATAGCGGATACGCAGTATTTT. Translating gives CASSGHQGIADTQYF.

V usage is TRBV5-5 and J usage is TRBJ1-2; D unclear. CDR1 SGHKS and CDR2 YYEKEE come from the germline V gene (reference sequence). The CDR3 has 14 residues. V was shortened by 6 bases and J by 4 bases, with 16 bases between the two germline ends. CDR3 residues: CASTLTGDLYGYTF. The CDR3 DNA is TGTGCCAGCACCCTGACTGGGGATCTCTATGGCTACACCTTC.

V is TRBV7-2 and J is TRBJ2-3; TRBD2 matches at 10 bases. Germline loops: CDR1 SGHTA, CDR2 FQGNSA. There are 17 residues in the CDR3. V trimming: 5 bases; J trimming: 9 bases; junction bases outside the gene matches: 17. DNA for the CDR3: TGTGCCAGCAGCGACCGTGGGAAGCGGGGGGGTCCGGGAACGCAGTATTTT. Encoded protein: CASSDRGKRGGPGTQYF. Full variable domain (missing parts from reference TRBV7-2 and TRBJ2-3): GAGVSQSPSNKVTEKGKDVELRCDPISGHTALYWYRQSLGQGLEFLIYFQGNSAPDKSGLPSDRFSAERTGGSVSTLTIQRTQQEDSAVYLCASSDRGKRGGPGTQYFGPGTRLTVL.

On this clone itself: A much larger clone sits a single nucleotide away, making a read error possible. V is TRBV19 and J is TRBJ2-7; D uncertain. Per the germline V gene, CDR1 is LNHDA and CDR2 is SQIVND (reference sequence). V was pared by 3 bases and J by 3 bases, with 12 bases between. This CDR3 has 14 amino acids. This chain's CDR3 is CASSIGQAHYEQYF. As DNA, the CDR3 is TGTGCCAGTAGTATTGGTCAGGCCCACTACGAGCAGTACTTC.

The V gene is TRBV14, the J gene TRBJ2-1; no definite D call. The CDR3 is 15 amino acids. V was clipped by 1 base and J by 0 bases, with 7 bases between them. Looked up from germline, CDR1 is SGHDN and CDR2 is FVKESK. The CDR3 spells CASSQVPVSYNEQFF. In DNA form, the CDR3 reads TGTGCCAGCAGCCAAGTCCCGGTCTCCTACAATGAGCAGTTCTTC.

V is TRBV5-6 and J is TRBJ1-2, with 11 bases fitting TRBD1. The CDR3 length is 14 residues. V was pared by 0 bases and J by 7 bases, with 2 bases of the junction left unmatched. Germline CDR1 and CDR2: SGHDT and YYEEEE. DNA for the CDR3: TGTGCCAGCAGCTTGGAAGGACAGGGGGCTGGCTACACCTTC. Protein sequence: CASSLEGQGAGYTF.

About this clone: Other nucleotide sequences from this sample produce the same CDR3. As DNA, the CDR3 is TGTGCCAGCAGCCCGGGCGATGCAACTAATGAAAAACTGTTTTTT. Translating it yields CASSPGDATNEKLFF. The chain carries TRBV7-2 and TRBJ1-4; the D is unclear. Trimming pared 5 bases from V and 0 bases from J, leaving 10 bases between. The germline CDR1 and CDR2 sequences are SGHTA and FQGNSA. CDR3 size: 15 residues.

V usage is TRBV11-2 and J usage is TRBJ2-3; 7 bases fit TRBD2. The CDR3 extends over 15 amino acids. Germline V gene data show CDR1 as SGHAT and CDR2 as FQNNGV. J lost 6 bases, V lost 3 bases, and 9 bases had no gene match. In DNA, the CDR3 is TGTGCCAGCAGCTTGGTGGGGAGGGCTGGGGATACGCAGTATTTT. Its protein product is CASSLVGRAGDTQYF.

This clone is medium-sized within its sample. The CDR3 DNA reads TGTGCCATCAGTGAAACGTCGGGGGTAGACGAGCAGTACTTC. Protein sequence: CAISETSGVDEQYF. This chain joins TRBV10-3 and TRBJ2-7, with D possibly TRBD2 on 6 matching bases. Trimming stripped 3 bases from V and 5 bases from J, with 14 bases between. The germline V gene has CDR1 ENHRY and CDR2 SYGVKD. This CDR3 is 14 amino acids long.

The CDR3 reads CAWSVDNQPQHF. CDR3 coding DNA: TGTGCCTGGAGTGTCGACAATCAGCCCCAGCATTTT. The J gene is TRBJ1-5, the V gene TRBV30, with D uncertain. V was cut by 0 bases and J by 3 bases, with 3 bases left in between. The CDR3 covers 12 residues. Germline V lookup: CDR1 GTSNPN, CDR2 SVGIG (reference sequence).

The rearrangement links TRBV7-3 to TRBJ2-1; TRBD2 agrees at 15 bases. Germline-derived CDR1 and CDR2 are SGHTA and FQGTGA. The CDR3 loop spans 16 amino acids. Trimming took 2 bases from V and 9 from J; bases not matched to a gene: 5. The CDR3 DNA reads TGTGCCAGCAGCTTAGGGACTAGCGGGAGGTTTGGTGAGCAGTTCTTC. It translates to CASSLGTSGRFGEQFF.

The V gene is TRBV19, the J gene TRBJ1-2; D remains ambiguous. The CDR3 has 17 amino acids. CDR1 is LNHDA and CDR2 is SQIVND in the germline V gene (reference sequence). Trimming took off 5 bases at V and 4 bases at J, with 23 bases between the two ends. CDR3 residues: CASSSPLDTFLGYGYTF. The CDR3 nucleotides read TGTGCCAGTAGTTCCCCACTTGACACCTTCTTGGGCTATGGCTACACCTTC.

This clone turned up a few times. V usage is TRBV19 and J usage is TRBJ1-1; 7 bases match TRBD1. The V and J ends lost 4 bases and 3 bases, in that order; junction bases with no gene match: 2. The CDR3 runs 13 residues. CDR1 LNHDA and CDR2 SQIVND come from the germline V gene (reference sequence). Written as DNA, the CDR3 is TGTGCCAGTAGTACCACAGGGGACACTGAAGCTTTCTTT. Translating it yields CASSTTGDTEAFF.

The chain carries TRBV11-3 and TRBJ1-2; a possible D gene is TRBD1 (5 bases). CDR3 length equals 14 residues. The ends were cut back, 1 base at V and 6 bases at J, with 12 bases in the middle. Germline assignment: CDR1 SGHNT and CDR2 YENEEA. The DNA of the CDR3 is TGTGCCAGCAGCTTAGCTTGGGGCGGTAATGGCTACACCTTC. It is translated as CASSLAWGGNGYTF.

The chain joins TRBV19 to TRBJ1-2, with unresolved D. Germline V lookup: CDR1 LNHDA, CDR2 SQIVND (reference sequence). The CDR3 runs to 12 residues. V was clipped by 10 bases and J by 3 bases, with 12 bases between them. CDR3 protein: CATLREYYGYTF. Here the CDR3 DNA reads TGTGCCACCCTGCGGGAATACTATGGCTACACCTTC.

The chain has TRBV11-2 and TRBJ2-3; D gene uncertain. V was pared by 7 bases and J by 6 bases, with 14 bases between. The CDR3 runs to 13 residues. Germline V gives CDR1 SGHAT, CDR2 FQNNGV. CDR3 sequence: CASTFRPSDTQYF. The DNA for the CDR3 is TGTGCCAGCACTTTCCGACCTTCGGATACGCAGTATTTT.

The chain couples TRBV4-2 to TRBJ2-7, with D possibly matching TRBD1 (6 bases). V was cut by 0 bases and J by 2 bases, with 8 bases left in between. Germline V gives CDR1 LGHNA, CDR2 YNFKEQ. This CDR3 comprises 14 residues. Here the CDR3 reads CASSQENRAYEQYF. In DNA form, the CDR3 reads TGTGCCAGCAGCCAAGAGAACAGGGCCTACGAGCAGTACTTC.

V is TRBV18 and J is TRBJ1-6, with a tentative D call TRBD1 (6 bases). Trimming shortened V by 2 bases and J by 9 bases, and 14 bases separated the two germline ends. CDR1 and CDR2 (germline): KGHSH, LQKENI. The CDR3 runs 15 residues. The CDR3 region has the DNA TGTGCCAGCTCACCAGACAGGTCCTTTTCTTCACCCCTCCACTTT. This codes for CASSPDRSFSSPLHF.

This clone was recorded only once. The V call is TRBV19, the J call TRBJ2-1; 7 bases are shared with TRBD2. Germline values: CDR1 LNHDA, CDR2 SQIVND (reference sequence). The V segment lost 2 bases and the J segment 2 bases; nucleotides outside the gene matches: 3. The CDR3 spans 15 residues. This chain's CDR3 is CASSITSDAYNEQFF. The CDR3 DNA sequence: TGTGCCAGTAGTATAACTAGCGACGCCTACAATGAGCAGTTCTTC.

This rearrangement joins TRBV5-1 to TRBJ2-3; a weak D match, TRBD2 (6 bases). This CDR3 is built from 13 residues. Deletions cut 6 bases from V and 1 base from J, with 9 bases between. Germline V gives CDR1 SGHRS, CDR2 YFSETQ. CDR3 sequence (DNA): TGCGCCAGCACCCCGGGAGGCACAGATACGCAGTATTTT. This gives the protein CASTPGGTDTQYF.